This T cell receptor (beta chain) was identified in a study of cytomegalovirus exposure and HLA in healthy donors. Whole-study findings and limits: Some V segments, including TRBV6-2 and TRBV6-3, were excluded as indistinguishable.

V was clipped by 4 bases and J by 0 bases, with 16 bases between them. CDR3 length: 16 residues. CDR1 KGHSH and CDR2 LQKENI come from the germline V gene. PCR was performed using 60 Vbeta and 13 Jbeta primers. The table came from immunoSEQ multiplex PCR; TCRdb's copy has only in-frame clones and leaves some out. Among tens of thousands of clones listed, less than 80% were seen once. To note about this clone: As yet, its antigen is unknown.

The sequence came from a male donor in good health and CMV-seronegative. This chain joins TRBV18 and TRBJ2-7; tentative D call: TRBD2 (6 bases). The sequencing input was PBMCs. CDR3 nucleotide sequence: TGTGCCAGCTCACGGTCCATTAGCGGATCCTCCTACGAGCAGTACTTC. Translating gives CASSRSISGSSYEQYF.